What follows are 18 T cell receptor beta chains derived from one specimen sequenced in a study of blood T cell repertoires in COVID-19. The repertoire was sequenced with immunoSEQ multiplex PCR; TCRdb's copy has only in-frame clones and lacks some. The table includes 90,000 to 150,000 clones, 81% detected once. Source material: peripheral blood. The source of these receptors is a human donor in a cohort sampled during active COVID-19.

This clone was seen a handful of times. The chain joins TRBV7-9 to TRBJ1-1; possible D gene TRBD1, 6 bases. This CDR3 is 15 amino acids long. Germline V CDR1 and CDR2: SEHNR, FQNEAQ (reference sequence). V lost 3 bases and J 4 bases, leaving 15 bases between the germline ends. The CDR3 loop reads CASSFAGAVGTEAFF. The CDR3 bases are TGTGCCAGCAGCTTTGCAGGGGCTGTAGGCACTGAAGCTTTCTTT.

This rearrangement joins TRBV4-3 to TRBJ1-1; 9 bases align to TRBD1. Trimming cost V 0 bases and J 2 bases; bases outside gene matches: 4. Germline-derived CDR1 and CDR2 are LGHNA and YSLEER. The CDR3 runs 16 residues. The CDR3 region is CASSQETGGANTEAFF. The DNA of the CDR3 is TGCGCCAGCAGCCAAGAAACAGGGGGCGCTAACACTGAAGCTTTCTTT.

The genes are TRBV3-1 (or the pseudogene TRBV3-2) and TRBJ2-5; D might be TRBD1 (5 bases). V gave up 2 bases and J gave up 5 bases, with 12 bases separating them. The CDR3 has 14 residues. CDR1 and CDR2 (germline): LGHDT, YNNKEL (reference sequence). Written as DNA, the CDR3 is TGTGCCAGCAGCCAAAGCCTAGGGGTTGAGACCCAGTACTTC. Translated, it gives CASSQSLGVETQYF.

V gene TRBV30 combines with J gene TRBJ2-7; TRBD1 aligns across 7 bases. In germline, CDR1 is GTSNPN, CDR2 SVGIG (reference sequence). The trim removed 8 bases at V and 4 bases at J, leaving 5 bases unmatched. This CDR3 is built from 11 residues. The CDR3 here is CAGRQGYEQYF. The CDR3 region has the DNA TGTGCCGGACGACAGGGATACGAGCAGTACTTC.

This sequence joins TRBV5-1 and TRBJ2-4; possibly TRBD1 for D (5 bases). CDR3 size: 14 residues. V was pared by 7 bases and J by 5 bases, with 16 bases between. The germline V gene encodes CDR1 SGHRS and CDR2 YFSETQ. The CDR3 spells CASGSGGQENIQYF. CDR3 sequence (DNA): TGCGCCAGCGGTTCGGGTGGACAAGAAAACATTCAGTACTTC.

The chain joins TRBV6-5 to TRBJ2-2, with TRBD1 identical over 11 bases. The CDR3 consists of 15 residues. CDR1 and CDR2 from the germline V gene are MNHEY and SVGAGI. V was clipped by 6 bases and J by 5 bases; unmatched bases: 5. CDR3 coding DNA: TGTGCCAGCAGATTAGGGACAGGGGGGACCGGGGAGCTGTTTTTT. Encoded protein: CASRLGTGGTGELFF.

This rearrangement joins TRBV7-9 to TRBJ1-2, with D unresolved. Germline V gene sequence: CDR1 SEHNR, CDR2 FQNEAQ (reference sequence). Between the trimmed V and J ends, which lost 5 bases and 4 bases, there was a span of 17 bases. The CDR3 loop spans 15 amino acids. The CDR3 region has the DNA TGTGCCAGCAGCGCTAGTGTCTCAGTAATCTATGGCTACACCTTC. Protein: CASSASVSVIYGYTF.

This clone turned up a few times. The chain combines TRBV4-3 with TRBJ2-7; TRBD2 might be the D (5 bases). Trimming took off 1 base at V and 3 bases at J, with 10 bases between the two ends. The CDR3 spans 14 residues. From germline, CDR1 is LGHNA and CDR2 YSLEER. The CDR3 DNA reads TGCGCCAGCAGCCAAGGGACTGGATACTACGAGCAGTACTTC. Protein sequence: CASSQGTGYYEQYF.

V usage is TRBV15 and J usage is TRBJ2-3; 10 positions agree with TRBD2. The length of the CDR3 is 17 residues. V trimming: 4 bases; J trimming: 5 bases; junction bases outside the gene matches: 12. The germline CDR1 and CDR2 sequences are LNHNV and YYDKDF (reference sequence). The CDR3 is CATSKSGRAPGEDTQYF. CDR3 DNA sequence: TGTGCCACCAGCAAAAGCGGGAGGGCCCCGGGGGAAGATACGCAGTATTTT.

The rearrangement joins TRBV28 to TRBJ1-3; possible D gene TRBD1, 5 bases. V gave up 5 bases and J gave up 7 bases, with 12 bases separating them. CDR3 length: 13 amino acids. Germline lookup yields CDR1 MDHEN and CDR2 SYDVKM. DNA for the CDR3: TGTGCCAGCAGTCCCGACAGTGGGAACACCATATATTTT. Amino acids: CASSPDSGNTIYF.

The CDR3 sequence is CASSQDSSDHSYNEQFF. The CDR3 DNA follows: TGCGCCAGCAGCCAAGATTCCAGCGACCACTCCTACAATGAGCAGTTCTTC. The rearrangement uses TRBV4-1 and TRBJ2-1; D remains ambiguous. Germline V gene lookup returns CDR1 MGHRA and CDR2 YSYEKL. This CDR3 comprises 17 residues. The V and J ends lost 0 bases and 0 bases respectively, with 12 bases between them.

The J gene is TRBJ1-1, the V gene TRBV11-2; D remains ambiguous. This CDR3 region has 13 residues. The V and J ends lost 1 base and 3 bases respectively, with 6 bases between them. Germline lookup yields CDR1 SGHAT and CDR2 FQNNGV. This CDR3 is CASSLAGYTEAFF. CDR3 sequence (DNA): TGTGCCAGCAGCTTAGCGGGGTACACTGAAGCTTTCTTT.

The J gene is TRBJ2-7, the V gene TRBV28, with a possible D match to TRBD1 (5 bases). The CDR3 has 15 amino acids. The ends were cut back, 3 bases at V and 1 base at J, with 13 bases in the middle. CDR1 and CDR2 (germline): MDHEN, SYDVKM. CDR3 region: CASSFRDSISYEQYF. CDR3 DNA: TGTGCCAGCAGTTTTCGCGACAGTATATCCTACGAGCAGTACTTC. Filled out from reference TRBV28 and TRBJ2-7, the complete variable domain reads DVKVTQSSRYLVKRTGEKVFLECVQDMDHENMFWYRQDPGLGLRLIYFSYDVKMKEKGDIPEGYSVSREKKERFSLILESASTNQTSMYLCASSFRDSISYEQYFGPGTRLTVT.

Here the CDR3 reads CASSEPDRLSYEQYF. The CDR3 region has the DNA TGTGCCAGCAGTGAACCCGACAGGCTCTCCTACGAGCAGTACTTC. The J gene is TRBJ2-7, the V gene TRBV6-1; D perhaps matches TRBD1 (6 bases). Germline lookup yields CDR1 MNHNS and CDR2 SASEGT. V lost 2 bases to trimming and J lost 0 bases, with 11 bases between them. This CDR3 has 15 residues.

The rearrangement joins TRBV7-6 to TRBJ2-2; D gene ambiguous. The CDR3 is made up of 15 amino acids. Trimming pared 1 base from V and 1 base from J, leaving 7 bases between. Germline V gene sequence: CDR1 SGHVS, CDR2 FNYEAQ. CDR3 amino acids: CASSLGPGNTGELFF. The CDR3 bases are TGTGCCAGCAGCTTAGGACCAGGGAACACCGGGGAGCTGTTTTTT.

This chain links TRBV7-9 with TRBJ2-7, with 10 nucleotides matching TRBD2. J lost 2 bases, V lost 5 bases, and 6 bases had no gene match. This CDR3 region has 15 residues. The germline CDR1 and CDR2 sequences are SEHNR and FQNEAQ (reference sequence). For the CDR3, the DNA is TGTGCCAGCAGCACCCGGACTAGCGGCGCCTACGAGCAGTACTTC. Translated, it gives CASSTRTSGAYEQYF.

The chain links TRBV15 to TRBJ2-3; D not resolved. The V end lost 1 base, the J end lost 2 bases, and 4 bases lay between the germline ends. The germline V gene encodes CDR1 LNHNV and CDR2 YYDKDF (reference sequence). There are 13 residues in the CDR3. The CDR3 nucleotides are TGTGCCACCAGCAGAGTAAACACAGATACGCAGTATTTT. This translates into CATSRVNTDTQYF.

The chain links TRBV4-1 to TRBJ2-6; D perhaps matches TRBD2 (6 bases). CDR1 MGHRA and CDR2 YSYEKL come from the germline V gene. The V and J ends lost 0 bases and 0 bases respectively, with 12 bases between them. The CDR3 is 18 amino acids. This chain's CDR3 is CASSQDRGKSSGANVLTF. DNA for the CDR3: TGCGCCAGCAGCCAAGATCGCGGGAAGAGCTCTGGGGCCAACGTCCTGACTTTC.